This T cell receptor (beta chain) was captured in a study of PD-L1 blockade in urothelial cancer. Study-level information: Most patients, about nine tenths of the roughly 30, were males with bladder-origin cancer. The number of prior chemotherapy regimens per patient was 0 to 3.

V dropped 4 bases and J dropped 3; count of bases not matched to a gene: 11. Germline loops: CDR1 ENHRY, CDR2 SYGVKD. The CDR3 contains 17 residues. Some clones are missing from TCRdb's copy, which holds only in-frame ones; the method was immunoSEQ multiplex PCR. The table has tens of thousands of clones, roughly 87% seen once. V gene TRBV10-3 combines with J gene TRBJ2-3; the match to TRBD2 covers 9 bases. The receptor comes from a man aged 65-85 years with urothelial cancer. The starting material was PBMCs, obtained around atezolizumab (anti-PD-L1) treatment. This chain's CDR3 is CAISGGSGSGWTDTQYF. CDR3 DNA sequence: TGTGCCATCAGTGGGGGTAGCGGGAGTGGTTGGACAGATACGCAGTATTTT.